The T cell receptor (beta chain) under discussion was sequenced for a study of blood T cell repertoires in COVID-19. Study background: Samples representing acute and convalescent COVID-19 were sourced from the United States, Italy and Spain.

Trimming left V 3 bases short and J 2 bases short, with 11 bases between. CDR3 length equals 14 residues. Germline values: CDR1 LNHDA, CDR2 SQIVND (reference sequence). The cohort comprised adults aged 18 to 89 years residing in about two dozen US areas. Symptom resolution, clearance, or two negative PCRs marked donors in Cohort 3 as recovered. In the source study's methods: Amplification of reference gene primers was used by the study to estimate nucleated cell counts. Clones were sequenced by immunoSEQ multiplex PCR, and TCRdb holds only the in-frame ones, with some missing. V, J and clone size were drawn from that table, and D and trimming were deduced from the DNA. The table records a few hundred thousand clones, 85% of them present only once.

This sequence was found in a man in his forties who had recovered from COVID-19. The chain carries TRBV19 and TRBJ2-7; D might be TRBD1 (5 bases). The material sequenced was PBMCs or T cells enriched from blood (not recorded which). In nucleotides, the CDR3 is TGTGCCAGTAGTATCGAGGCAGGGCCCTACGAGCAGTACTTC. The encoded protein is CASSIEAGPYEQYF.